This TCR beta chain was retrieved from a study of immune heterogeneity within non-small cell lung tumors. A word on this clonotype: The antigen is undetermined. This clone may be a read error of a much larger clone one base away. In this CDR3 the conserved last residue, phenylalanine or tryptophan, is missing, so a read error is likely. Because the CDR3's place on the DNA is in doubt, the DNA is left out and the CDR3 is given as listed by TCRdb.

TCRs were amplified from 600 ng gDNA of bulk tumor per sample. Several biopsies per primary tumor were taken during surgery, spaced as far apart as possible. Enrolled patients presented with newly diagnosed, previously untreated non-small cell lung cancer and underwent curative surgery. The donor pool consisted of newly diagnosed non-small cell lung cancer patients who were having surgery with curative intent. The CDR3 extends over 15 residues, inclusive of both ends. Germline V gives CDR1 SGHTA, CDR2 FQGNSA. Amplification of TCR beta CDR3 was performed by multiplex PCR with 32 V and 13 J primers. From the multiplex PCR reads, TCRdb called clonotypes with MiXCR, one entry per CDR3 protein. Altogether approximately 3,000 distinct CDR3 sequences are present, around 40% being singletons, with the ten largest covering 50%. Regarding the study as a whole: Site-unique high-frequency clones occurred alongside identical dominant CDR3 beta clonotypes that recurred across tumor sites within a patient.

The chain carries TRBV7-2 and TRBJ2-4. The sequenced sample consisted of lung tumor tissue. The sequence was collected from a man aged 55 to 70 with non-small cell lung cancer. CDR3 region: CASSPDGGFYNEQFL.